The 28 T cell receptor beta chains reported below all come from one sample, sequenced in a study of blood T cells in healthy people across ages. Using a J-beta primer mix together with a sample-barcoded 5' primer, a second PCR was run for roughly 6 to 11 cycles. Via MiXCR, TCRdb re-called the 5' RACE reads, giving one row per CDR3 protein. The table records under 950,000 distinct CDR3 sequences, roughly 20% of them present only once. Sequencing was carried out using blood. The receptor set was obtained from a man between 65 and 85 years old in good health.

As concerns this clonotype: This sequence may be a read error, since a much larger clone differs from it by one base. This CDR3 fails to terminate in the conserved phenylalanine or tryptophan, so it likely reflects a read error. This chain joins TRBV15 and TRBJ2-1; either TRBD1 or TRBD2 may fit D (5 bases each). The CDR3 spans 13 residues. The germline V gene has CDR1 LNHNV and CDR2 YYDKDF (reference sequence). V gave up 0 bases and J gave up 8 bases, with 8 bases separating them. The CDR3 bases are TGTGCCACCAGCAGAGATCGGGGCGATGAGCAGTTCATC. Its protein is CATSRDRGDEQFI.

J is TRBJ2-4 and V is TRBV10-3; TRBD2 is a possible D gene (5 bases). V was clipped by 2 bases and J by 6 bases, with 8 bases between them. The length of the CDR3 is 13 residues. The germline V gene has CDR1 ENHRY and CDR2 SYGVKD. The CDR3 region is CAISEGGPNIQYF. In DNA form, the CDR3 reads TGTGCCATCAGTGAGGGCGGGCCAAACATTCAGTACTTC.

This clonotype was counted between two and nine times. V and J are TRBV6-6 and TRBJ1-1; D gene unclear. Trimming cost V 2 bases and J 12 bases, with 13 bases left between them. This CDR3 has 12 amino acids. Looked up from germline, CDR1 is MNHNY and CDR2 is SVGAGI (reference sequence). The CDR3 nucleotides are TGTGCCAGCAGTTACGAAGGGTTTGGAACTTTCTTT. Translating gives CASSYEGFGTFF.

The rearrangement joins TRBV12-3 or TRBV12-4 to TRBJ1-5, with D possibly being TRBD1 (6 bases). The CDR3 is 14 amino acids. V was cut by 3 bases and J by 10 bases, with 16 bases left in between. The CDR3 DNA sequence: TGTGCCAGCAGTTTTGCAGGGGCAATCAGCCCCCAGCATTTT. Residues: CASSFAGAISPQHF.

This clonotype was observed a handful of times. The genes are TRBV28 and TRBJ1-2; the match to TRBD1 covers 10 bases. V lost 7 bases, J lost 4 bases, and 6 bases stayed unmatched. The germline gives CDR1 MDHEN, CDR2 SYDVKM. The CDR3 runs to 14 residues. This chain's CDR3 is CASNSGTGAYGYTF. In DNA, the CDR3 is TGTGCCAGCAATTCCGGGACAGGGGCCTATGGCTACACCTTC.

The J gene is TRBJ2-7, the V gene TRBV7-8, with 9 bases identical to TRBD1. Trimming at V came to 4 bases and at J to 3 bases, leaving 7 bases not matched to a gene. The CDR3 consists of 15 residues. CDR1 is SGHVS and CDR2 is FQNEAQ in the germline V gene. The CDR3 DNA is TGTGCCAGCAGCTCCGGACAGGGGAAAATCTACGAGCAGTACTTC. Residues: CASSSGQGKIYEQYF.

The V and J genes are TRBV7-2 and TRBJ2-7, with TRBD1 as a possible D gene (5 bases). The J call may be in error: the DNA end matches TRBJ2-5 better. This CDR3 has 15 amino acids. CDR1 and CDR2 from the germline V gene are SGHTA and FQGNSA. In DNA form, the CDR3 reads TGTGCCAGCAGCTTAGGACAGAGATACGAAGAGACCCAGTACTTC. It yields the protein CASSLGQRYEETQYF.

This clonotype was counted only a few times. This chain connects TRBV4-2 to TRBJ1-2; TRBD1 aligns across 7 bases. V shed 4 bases, J shed 6 bases, and the junction held 14 bases outside the gene matches. This CDR3 has 16 residues. Germline assignment: CDR1 LGHNA and CDR2 YNFKEQ. In nucleotides, the CDR3 is TGTGCCAGCAGCCCAAAGTCGGTAGGGGGCGCGGATGGCTACACCTTC. Translated: CASSPKSVGGADGYTF.

The CDR3 spells CSATLRQGPSSYNEQFF. CDR3 in DNA: TGCAGTGCTACCTTAAGACAGGGACCAAGCTCCTACAATGAGCAGTTCTTC. This chain joins TRBV20-1 and TRBJ2-1; 7 bases align to TRBD1. The germline CDR1 and CDR2 sequences are DFQATT and SNEGSKA (reference sequence). V lost 4 bases, J lost 0 bases, and 12 bases stayed unmatched. This CDR3 is built from 17 residues.

V is TRBV20-1 and J is TRBJ2-3; tentative D call: TRBD1 (8 bases). Germline CDR1 DFQATT, CDR2 SNEGSKA (reference sequence). Trimming removed 3 bases at V and 8 bases at J, with 15 bases between. This CDR3 has 13 amino acids. The CDR3 protein is CSARSDREGTQYF. In DNA form, the CDR3 reads TGCAGTGCTAGGTCGGACAGGGAGGGTACGCAGTATTTT.

Of note for this clonotype: Compared with germline, one end of the junction differs, possibly owing to a read error. This rearrangement joins TRBV3-1 to TRBJ1-2; D not certain. This CDR3 has 15 amino acids. From germline, CDR1 is LGHDT and CDR2 YNNKEL (reference sequence). The CDR3: CDSSQDFRVYYGYTF. The CDR3 DNA sequence: TGTGACAGCAGCCAAGATTTCCGGGTGTACTATGGCTACACCTTC.

The J gene is TRBJ2-1, the V gene TRBV12-3 or TRBV12-4; no clear D gene. The CDR3 loop spans 13 amino acids. Trimming removed 5 bases at V and 7 bases at J, with 12 bases between. CDR3 in DNA: TGTGCCAGCAGTACGAATACGGGTAATGAGCAGTTCTTC. It translates to CASSTNTGNEQFF.

V usage is TRBV29-1 and J usage is TRBJ1-2; no firm D call. V was trimmed by 4 bases and J by 8 bases, leaving 11 bases between them. Looked up from germline, CDR1 is SQVTM and CDR2 is ANQGSEA. The CDR3 has 11 amino acids. The CDR3, as DNA: TGCAGCGTTGCGCGGCACGGAGGCTACACCTTC. It codes for CSVARHGGYTF.

This clonotype has a handful of counts. The V call is TRBV12-3 or TRBV12-4, the J call TRBJ2-5; D ambiguous. V lost 6 bases to trimming and J lost 9 bases, with 20 bases between them. The CDR3 is 14 amino acids. The CDR3 spells CASSYIVQTRAQYF. The CDR3 DNA reads TGTGCCAGCAGCTATATCGTGCAGACCCGGGCCCAGTACTTC.

V is TRBV29-1 and J is TRBJ2-7; 9 bases fit TRBD1. CDR1 and CDR2 from the germline V gene are SQVTM and ANQGSEA. The junction had 9 bases not matched to a gene; V was cut back by 3 bases and J by 3 bases. This CDR3 region has 15 residues. The CDR3 nucleotides are TGCAGCGTTGACAATCCGGGACAGGGAATCTACGAGCAGTACTTC. This codes for CSVDNPGQGIYEQYF.

This chain connects TRBV12-3 or TRBV12-4 to TRBJ2-7; D gene unclear. The CDR3 spans 14 residues. The V end was cut by 4 bases, the J end by 2 bases, with 12 bases between. CDR3 sequence (DNA): TGTGCCAGCAGTTCCCCTTGGTTCCCCTACGAGCAGTACTTC. Translation: CASSSPWFPYEQYF.

The V call is TRBV5-1, the J call TRBJ2-7; 7 bases are a match to TRBD1. The CDR3 spans 14 residues. Germline CDR1 SGHRS, CDR2 YFSETQ. Trimming took 0 bases from V and 2 from J; bases not matched to a gene: 2. The CDR3 DNA sequence: TGCGCCAGCAGCTTGGAACAGGGGCCCTACGAGCAGTACTTC. Translating it yields CASSLEQGPYEQYF.

This clonotype was counted at least ten times. This chain links TRBV16 with TRBJ1-2; no firm D call. This CDR3 contains 14 residues. Germline CDR1 and CDR2: KGHSY and FQNENV. V was pared by 4 bases and J by 4 bases, with 13 bases between. The CDR3 DNA is TGTGCCAGCAGCCTCGATTTCTCCCCCTATGGCTACACCTTC. This sequence encodes CASSLDFSPYGYTF.

This clonotype was seen more than once but under ten times. This chain connects TRBV21-1 to TRBJ1-5; the D call in the table, TRBD1, was not verified against the DNA. TRBV21-1 is an annotated pseudogene. This CDR3 has 14 residues. For the CDR3, the DNA is TGTGCCAGCAGCGCCGAGGGGGGCAATCAGCCCCAGCATTTT. It codes for CASSAEGGNQPQHF.

The J gene is TRBJ1-1, the V gene TRBV29-1, with TRBD1 as a possible D gene (6 bases). Germline values: CDR1 SQVTM, CDR2 ANQGSEA. CDR3 length: 14 residues. Trimming left V 7 bases short and J 0 bases short, with 15 bases between. CDR3 loop: CSAVRDRLNTEAFF. CDR3 nucleotides: TGCAGCGCCGTTCGTGACAGGTTGAACACTGAAGCTTTCTTT.

This clonotype was picked up one time. This chain connects TRBV28 to TRBJ2-1, with 8 bases fitting TRBD1. CDR1 MDHEN and CDR2 SYDVKM come from the germline V gene. V trimming: 4 bases; J trimming: 2 bases; junction bases outside the gene matches: 7. This CDR3 comprises 16 residues. CDR3 sequence: CASSSADRGPYNEQFF. In DNA, the CDR3 is TGTGCCAGCAGTTCCGCAGACAGGGGACCCTACAATGAGCAGTTCTTC. Full variable domain (rest looked up from reference TRBV28 and TRBJ2-1): DVKVTQSSRYLVKRTGEKVFLECVQDMDHENMFWYRQDPGLGLRLIYFSYDVKMKEKGDIPEGYSVSREKKERFSLILESASTNQTSMYLCASSSADRGPYNEQFFGPGTRLTVL.

V is TRBV4-1 and J is TRBJ1-4; D gene uncertain. This CDR3 has 16 residues. Germline V CDR1 and CDR2: MGHRA, YSYEKL. V was pared by 4 bases and J by 0 bases, with 12 bases between. CDR3 amino acids: CASSLLFHPTNEKLFF. CDR3 nucleotide sequence: TGCGCCAGCAGCCTCCTTTTTCACCCAACTAATGAAAAACTGTTTTTT.

Many counts were recorded for this clonotype. V usage is TRBV7-2 and J usage is TRBJ2-1; 8 bases are a match to TRBD2. CDR3 length: 15 amino acids. The germline V gene has CDR1 SGHTA and CDR2 FQGNSA. V was clipped by 5 bases and J by 0 bases; unmatched bases: 3. DNA for the CDR3: TGTGCCAGCAGCCGTAGCGGGGTCTCCTACAATGAGCAGTTCTTC. Translated: CASSRSGVSYNEQFF.

The table lists this clonotype with a few counts. The rearrangement links TRBV27 to TRBJ1-1, with D perhaps matching TRBD1 (6 bases). V was shortened by 5 bases and J by 6 bases, with 13 bases between the two germline ends. Germline CDR1 MNHEY, CDR2 SMNVEV (reference sequence). The CDR3 is 13 amino acids. The CDR3 here is CASSGRGYAEAFF. In DNA, the CDR3 is TGTGCCAGCAGTGGCAGGGGTTACGCTGAAGCTTTCTTT.

The J gene is TRBJ2-2, the V gene TRBV28, with 9 bases fitting TRBD1. The length of the CDR3 is 18 residues. The germline gives CDR1 MDHEN, CDR2 SYDVKM. Trimming cost V 1 base and J 2 bases; bases outside gene matches: 8. The CDR3 DNA reads as TGTGCCAGCAGTTTATACCCCCATACAGGGGGCAACACCGGGGAGCTGTTTTTT. This encodes CASSLYPHTGGNTGELFF.

The chain links TRBV7-3 to TRBJ1-1; D is perhaps TRBD1 (6 bases). Trimming cost V 5 bases and J 0 bases, with 16 bases left between them. Germline V gene lookup returns CDR1 SGHTA and CDR2 FQGTGA. The CDR3 contains 16 residues. CDR3 sequence: CASSPSGGLMNTEAFF. CDR3 bases: TGTGCCAGCAGCCCTTCGGGGGGCCTGATGAACACTGAAGCTTTCTTT.

The chain employs TRBV21-1 and TRBJ2-3; TRBD2, as called in the table, went unchecked against the DNA. TRBV21-1 is deemed a pseudogene. CDR3 length: 15 amino acids. The CDR3 DNA reads as TGTGCCAGCAGCAAAGAGTCCAGGGTCGCAGATACGCAGTATTTT. Its protein is CASSKESRVADTQYF.

This rearrangement joins TRBV20-1 to TRBJ1-1, with a tentative D call TRBD1 (5 bases). Germline lookup yields CDR1 DFQATT and CDR2 SNEGSKA (reference sequence). The length of the CDR3 is 14 residues. The V end lost 0 bases, the J end lost 5 bases, and 13 bases lay between the germline ends. The CDR3 DNA reads TGCAGTGCTAGAGATCCGGGGGGTCGGACTGAAGCTTTCTTT. It translates to CSARDPGGRTEAFF.